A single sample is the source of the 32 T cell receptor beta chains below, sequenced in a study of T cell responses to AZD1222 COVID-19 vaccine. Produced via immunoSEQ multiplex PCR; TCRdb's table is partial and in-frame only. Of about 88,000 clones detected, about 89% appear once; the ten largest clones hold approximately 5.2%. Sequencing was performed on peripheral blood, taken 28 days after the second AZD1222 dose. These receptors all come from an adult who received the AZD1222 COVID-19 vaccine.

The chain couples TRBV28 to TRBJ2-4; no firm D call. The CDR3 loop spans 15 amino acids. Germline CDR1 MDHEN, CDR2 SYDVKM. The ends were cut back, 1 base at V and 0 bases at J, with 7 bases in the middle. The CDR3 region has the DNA TGTGCCAGCAGTTTATACCGGTTAGCCAAAAACATTCAGTACTTC. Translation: CASSLYRLAKNIQYF.

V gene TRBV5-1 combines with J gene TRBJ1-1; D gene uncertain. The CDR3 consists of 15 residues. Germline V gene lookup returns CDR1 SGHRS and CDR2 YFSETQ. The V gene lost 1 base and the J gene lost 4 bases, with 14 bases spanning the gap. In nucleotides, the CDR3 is TGCGCCAGCAGCTTGTCTCCCGAACTCGCCACTGAAGCTTTCTTT. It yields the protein CASSLSPELATEAFF.

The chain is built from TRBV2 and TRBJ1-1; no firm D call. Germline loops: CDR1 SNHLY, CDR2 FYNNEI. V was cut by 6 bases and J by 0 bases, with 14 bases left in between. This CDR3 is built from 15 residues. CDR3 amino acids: CASRAGPQVNTEAFF. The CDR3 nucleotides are TGTGCCAGCAGGGCAGGACCCCAGGTGAACACTGAAGCTTTCTTT.

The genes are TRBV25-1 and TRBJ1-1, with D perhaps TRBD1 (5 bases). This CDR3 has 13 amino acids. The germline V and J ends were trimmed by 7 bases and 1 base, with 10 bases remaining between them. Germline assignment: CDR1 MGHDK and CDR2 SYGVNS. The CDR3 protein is CASKLTENTEAFF. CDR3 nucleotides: TGTGCCAGCAAATTGACAGAGAACACTGAAGCTTTCTTT.

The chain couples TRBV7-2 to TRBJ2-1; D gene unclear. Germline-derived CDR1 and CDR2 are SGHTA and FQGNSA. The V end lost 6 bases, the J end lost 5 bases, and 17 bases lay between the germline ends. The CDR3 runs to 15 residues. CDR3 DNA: TGTGCCAGCAGTACCGTTGGGCTAGGAAACAATGAGCAGTTCTTC. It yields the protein CASSTVGLGNNEQFF.

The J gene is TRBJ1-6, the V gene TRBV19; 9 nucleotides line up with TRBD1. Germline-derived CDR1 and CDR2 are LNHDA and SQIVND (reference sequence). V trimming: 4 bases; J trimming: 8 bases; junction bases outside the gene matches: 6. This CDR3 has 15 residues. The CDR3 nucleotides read TGTGCCAGTAGTACCATGGGACAGGGATATTCACCCCTCCACTTT. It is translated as CASSTMGQGYSPLHF.

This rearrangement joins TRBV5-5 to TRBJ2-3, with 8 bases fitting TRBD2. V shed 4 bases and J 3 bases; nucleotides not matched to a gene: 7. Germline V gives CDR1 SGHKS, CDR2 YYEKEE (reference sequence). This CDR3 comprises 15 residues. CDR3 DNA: TGTGCCAGCAGCCGCGGACTAGCCGGGACAGATACGCAGTATTTT. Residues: CASSRGLAGTDTQYF.

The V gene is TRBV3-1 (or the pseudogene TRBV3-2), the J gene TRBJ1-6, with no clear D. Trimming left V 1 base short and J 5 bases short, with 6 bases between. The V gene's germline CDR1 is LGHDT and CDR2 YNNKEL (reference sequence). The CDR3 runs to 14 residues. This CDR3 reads CASSQGQDNSPLHF. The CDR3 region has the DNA TGTGCCAGCAGCCAAGGTCAGGATAATTCACCCCTCCACTTT.

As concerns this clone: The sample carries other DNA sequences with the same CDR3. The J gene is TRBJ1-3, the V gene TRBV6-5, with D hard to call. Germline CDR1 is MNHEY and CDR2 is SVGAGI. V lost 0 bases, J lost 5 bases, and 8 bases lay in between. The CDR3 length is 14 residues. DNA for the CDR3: TGTGCCAGCAGTTACTCAGCGGGGAGAAACACCATATATTTT. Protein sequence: CASSYSAGRNTIYF.

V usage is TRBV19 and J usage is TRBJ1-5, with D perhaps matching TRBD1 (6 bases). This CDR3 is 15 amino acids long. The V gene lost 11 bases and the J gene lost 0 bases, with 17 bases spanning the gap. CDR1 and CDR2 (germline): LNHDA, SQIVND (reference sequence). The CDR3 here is CASTGTSNSNQPQHF. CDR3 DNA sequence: TGTGCCTCAACGGGGACATCAAATAGCAATCAGCCCCAGCATTTT. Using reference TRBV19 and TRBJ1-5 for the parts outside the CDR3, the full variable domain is DGGITQSPKYLFRKEGQNVTLSCEQNLNHDAMYWYRQDPGQGLRLIYYSQIVNDFQKGDIAEGYSVSREKKESFPLTVTSAQKNPTAFYLCASTGTSNSNQPQHFGDGTRLSIL.

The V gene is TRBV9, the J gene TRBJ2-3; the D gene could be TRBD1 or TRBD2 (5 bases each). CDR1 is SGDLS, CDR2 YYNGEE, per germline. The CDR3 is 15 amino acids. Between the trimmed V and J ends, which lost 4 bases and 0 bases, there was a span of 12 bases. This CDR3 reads CASSPREGSTDTQYF. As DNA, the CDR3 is TGTGCCAGCAGCCCTAGAGAGGGGAGCACAGATACGCAGTATTTT.

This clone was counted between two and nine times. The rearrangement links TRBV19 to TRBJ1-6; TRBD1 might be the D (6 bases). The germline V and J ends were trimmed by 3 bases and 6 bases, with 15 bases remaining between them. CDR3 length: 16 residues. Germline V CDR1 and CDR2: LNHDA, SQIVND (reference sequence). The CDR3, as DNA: TGTGCCAGTAGTATTTATGGACAGCTGATTAATTCACCCCTCCACTTT. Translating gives CASSIYGQLINSPLHF.

This CDR3 reads CASSAEPQGETEAFF. The CDR3 DNA follows: TGTGCCAGCAGCGCTGAACCACAGGGTGAGACTGAAGCTTTCTTT. The rearrangement joins TRBV5-4 to TRBJ1-1, with D possibly being TRBD1 (6 bases). The V gene's germline CDR1 is SGHNT and CDR2 YYREEE (reference sequence). The CDR3 has 15 residues. The V end lost 4 bases, the J end lost 5 bases, and 18 bases lay between the germline ends.

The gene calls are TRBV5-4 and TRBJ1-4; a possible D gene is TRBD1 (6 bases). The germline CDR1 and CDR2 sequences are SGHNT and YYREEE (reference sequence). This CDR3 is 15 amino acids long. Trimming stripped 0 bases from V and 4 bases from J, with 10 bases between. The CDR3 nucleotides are TGTGCCAGCAGCTTGGGGAAGGGGGGTAATGAAAAACTGTTTTTT. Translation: CASSLGKGGNEKLFF.

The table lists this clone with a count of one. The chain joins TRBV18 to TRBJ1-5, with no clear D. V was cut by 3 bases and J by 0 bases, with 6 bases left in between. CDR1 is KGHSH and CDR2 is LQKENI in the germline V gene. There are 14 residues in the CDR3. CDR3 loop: CASSPETSNQPQHF. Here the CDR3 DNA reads TGTGCCAGCTCACCTGAGACTAGCAATCAGCCCCAGCATTTT.

The CDR3 sequence: CASSALTGRYNEQFF. In DNA form, the CDR3 reads TGTGCCAGCAGCGCCCTGACTGGAAGGTACAATGAGCAGTTCTTC. The rearrangement uses TRBV9 and TRBJ2-1; D unclear. CDR3 length: 15 amino acids. The germline V and J ends were trimmed by 3 bases and 4 bases, with 14 bases remaining between them. CDR1 and CDR2 (germline): SGDLS, YYNGEE.

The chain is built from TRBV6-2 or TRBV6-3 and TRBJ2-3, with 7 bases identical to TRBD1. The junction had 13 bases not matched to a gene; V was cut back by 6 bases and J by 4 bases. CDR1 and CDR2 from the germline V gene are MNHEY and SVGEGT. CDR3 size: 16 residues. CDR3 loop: CASSPRDSRGADTQYF. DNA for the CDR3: TGTGCCAGCAGCCCTCGGGACAGCCGTGGGGCAGATACGCAGTATTTT.

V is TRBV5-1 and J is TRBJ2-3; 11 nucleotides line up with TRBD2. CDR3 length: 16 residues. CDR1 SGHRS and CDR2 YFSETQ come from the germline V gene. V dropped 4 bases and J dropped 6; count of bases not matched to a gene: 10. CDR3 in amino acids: CASSLGTSGGLDTQYF. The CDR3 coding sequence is TGCGCCAGCAGCCTTGGGACTAGCGGAGGATTGGATACGCAGTATTTT.

The CDR3 loop reads CASRRGVGPGYGYTF. CDR3 DNA: TGTGCCAGCAGACGAGGGGTGGGGCCTGGCTATGGCTACACCTTC. The V and J genes are TRBV7-8 and TRBJ1-2, with a weak D call TRBD1 (5 bases). The CDR3 runs to 15 residues. CDR1 is SGHVS and CDR2 is FQNEAQ in the germline V gene. The ends were cut back, 6 bases at V and 4 bases at J, with 18 bases in the middle.

CDR3 protein: CASRPGQGNNQPQHF. The CDR3, as DNA: TGCGCCAGCAGACCGGGACAGGGGAACAATCAGCCCCAGCATTTT. The J gene is TRBJ1-5, the V gene TRBV5-1; the match to TRBD1 covers 10 bases. The CDR3 contains 15 residues. With V trimmed by 5 bases and J by 3 bases, 5 bases remained unmatched. CDR1 is SGHRS and CDR2 is YFSETQ in the germline V gene. Looking up the rest from reference TRBV5-1 and TRBJ1-5 gives the full variable domain: KAGVTQTPRYLIKTRGQQVTLSCSPISGHRSVSWYQQTPGQGLQFLFEYFSETQRNKGNFPGRFSGRQFSNSRSEMNVSTLELGDSALYLCASRPGQGNNQPQHFGDGTRLSIL.

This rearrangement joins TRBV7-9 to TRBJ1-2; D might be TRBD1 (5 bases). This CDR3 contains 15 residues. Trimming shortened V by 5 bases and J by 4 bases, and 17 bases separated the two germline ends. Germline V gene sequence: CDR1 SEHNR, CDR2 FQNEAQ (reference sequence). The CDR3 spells CASSRDSGNVYGYTF. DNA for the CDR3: TGTGCCAGCAGCCGAGACAGTGGGAATGTCTATGGCTACACCTTC.

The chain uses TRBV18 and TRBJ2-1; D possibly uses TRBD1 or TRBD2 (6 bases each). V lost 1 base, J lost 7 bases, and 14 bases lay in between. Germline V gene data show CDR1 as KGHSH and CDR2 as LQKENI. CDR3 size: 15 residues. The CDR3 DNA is TGTGCCAGCTCACCACGGGGGGCAATGAGAAATGAGCAGTTCTTC. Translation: CASSPRGAMRNEQFF.

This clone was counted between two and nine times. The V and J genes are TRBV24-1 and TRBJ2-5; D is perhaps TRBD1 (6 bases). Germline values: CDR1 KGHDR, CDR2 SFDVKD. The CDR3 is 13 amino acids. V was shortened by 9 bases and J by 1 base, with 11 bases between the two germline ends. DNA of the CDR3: TGTGCCACCTCAAGGGGGTCCCAAGAGACCCAGTACTTC. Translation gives CATSRGSQETQYF.

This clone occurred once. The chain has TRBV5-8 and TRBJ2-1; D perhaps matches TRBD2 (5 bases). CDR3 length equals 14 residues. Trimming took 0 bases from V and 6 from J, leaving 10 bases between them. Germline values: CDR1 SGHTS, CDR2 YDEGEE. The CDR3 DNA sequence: TGTGCCAGCAGCTTGGCGGGGAGCGGCAATGAGCAGTTCTTC. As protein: CASSLAGSGNEQFF.

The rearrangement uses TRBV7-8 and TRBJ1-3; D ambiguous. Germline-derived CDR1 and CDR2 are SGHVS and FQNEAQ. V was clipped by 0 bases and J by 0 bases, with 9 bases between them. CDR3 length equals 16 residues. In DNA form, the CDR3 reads TGTGCCAGCAGCTTAGCGGGGTTTCCCTCTGGAAACACCATATATTTT. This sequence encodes CASSLAGFPSGNTIYF.

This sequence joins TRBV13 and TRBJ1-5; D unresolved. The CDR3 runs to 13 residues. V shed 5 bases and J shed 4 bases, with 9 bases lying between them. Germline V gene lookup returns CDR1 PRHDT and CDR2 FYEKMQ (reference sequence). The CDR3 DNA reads TGTGCCAGCAGCCGGAATAGGAATCAGCCCCAGCATTTT. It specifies CASSRNRNQPQHF.

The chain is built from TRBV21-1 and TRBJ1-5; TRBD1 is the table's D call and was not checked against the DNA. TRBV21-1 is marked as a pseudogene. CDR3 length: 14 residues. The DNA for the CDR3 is TGTGCCAGCGACGTCCCAGGGAACAATCAGCCCCAGCATTTT. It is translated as CASDVPGNNQPQHF.

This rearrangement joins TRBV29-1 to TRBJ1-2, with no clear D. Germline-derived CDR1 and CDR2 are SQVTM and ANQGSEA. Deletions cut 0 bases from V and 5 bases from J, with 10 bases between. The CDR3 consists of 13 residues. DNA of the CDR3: TGCAGCGTTGAAGACTACTTGGGGTATGGCTACACCTTC. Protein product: CSVEDYLGYGYTF.

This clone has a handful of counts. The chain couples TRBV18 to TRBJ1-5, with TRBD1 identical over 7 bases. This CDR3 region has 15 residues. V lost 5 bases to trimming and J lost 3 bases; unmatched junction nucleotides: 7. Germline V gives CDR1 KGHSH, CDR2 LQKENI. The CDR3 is CASSSAGGVNQPQHF. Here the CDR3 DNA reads TGTGCCAGCTCATCGGCAGGGGGGGTCAATCAGCCCCAGCATTTT.

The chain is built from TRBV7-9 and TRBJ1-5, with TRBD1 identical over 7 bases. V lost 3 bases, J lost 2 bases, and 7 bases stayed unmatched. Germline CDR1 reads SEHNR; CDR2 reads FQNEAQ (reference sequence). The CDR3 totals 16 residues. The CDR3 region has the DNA TGTGCCAGCAGCTTGGACCGGACAGGCGGCAATCAGCCCCAGCATTTT. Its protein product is CASSLDRTGGNQPQHF.

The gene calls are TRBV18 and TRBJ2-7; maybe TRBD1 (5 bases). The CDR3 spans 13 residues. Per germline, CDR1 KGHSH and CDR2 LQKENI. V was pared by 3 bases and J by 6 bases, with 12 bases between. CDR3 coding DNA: TGTGCCAGCTCACCCATTGGACAAAGCGAGCAGTACTTC. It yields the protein CASSPIGQSEQYF. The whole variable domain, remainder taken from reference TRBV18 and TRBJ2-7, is NAGVMQNPRHLVRRRGQEARLRCSPMKGHSHVYWYRQLPEEGLKFMVYLQKENIIDESGMPKERFSAEFPKEGPSILRIQQVVRGDSAAYFCASSPIGQSEQYFGPGTRLTVT.

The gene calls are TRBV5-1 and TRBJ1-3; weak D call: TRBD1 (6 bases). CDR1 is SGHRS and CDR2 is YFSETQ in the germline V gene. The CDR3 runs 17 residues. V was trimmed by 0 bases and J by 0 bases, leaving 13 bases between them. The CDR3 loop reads CASSLVLQGSSGNTIYF. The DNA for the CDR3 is TGCGCCAGCAGCTTGGTGCTCCAGGGGAGCTCTGGAAACACCATATATTTT.